This T cell receptor beta chain was identified during a study of OX40 agonist ivuxolimab in advanced cancers. V was clipped by 0 bases and J by 0 bases, with 12 bases between them. This CDR3 has 17 residues. Per germline, CDR1 SGHVS and CDR2 FQNEAQ. Only in-frame clones appear in the TCRdb table, and some are missing; sequencing was by immunoSEQ multiplex PCR. The sample lists around 30,000 clones; 70% to 80% were seen once. The starting material was CD4+ or CD8+ T cells sorted from blood, obtained in a trial of the OX40 agonist ivuxolimab. The rearrangement uses TRBV7-8 and TRBJ2-1; a possible D gene is TRBD2 (6 bases). The receptor was isolated from an adult with an advanced solid tumor such as melanoma, head and neck, liver or kidney cancer. The CDR3 DNA is TGTGCCAGCAGCTTAGCGACGGGGGATAGCTCCTACAATGAGCAGTTCTTC. This translates into CASSLATGDSSYNEQFF.